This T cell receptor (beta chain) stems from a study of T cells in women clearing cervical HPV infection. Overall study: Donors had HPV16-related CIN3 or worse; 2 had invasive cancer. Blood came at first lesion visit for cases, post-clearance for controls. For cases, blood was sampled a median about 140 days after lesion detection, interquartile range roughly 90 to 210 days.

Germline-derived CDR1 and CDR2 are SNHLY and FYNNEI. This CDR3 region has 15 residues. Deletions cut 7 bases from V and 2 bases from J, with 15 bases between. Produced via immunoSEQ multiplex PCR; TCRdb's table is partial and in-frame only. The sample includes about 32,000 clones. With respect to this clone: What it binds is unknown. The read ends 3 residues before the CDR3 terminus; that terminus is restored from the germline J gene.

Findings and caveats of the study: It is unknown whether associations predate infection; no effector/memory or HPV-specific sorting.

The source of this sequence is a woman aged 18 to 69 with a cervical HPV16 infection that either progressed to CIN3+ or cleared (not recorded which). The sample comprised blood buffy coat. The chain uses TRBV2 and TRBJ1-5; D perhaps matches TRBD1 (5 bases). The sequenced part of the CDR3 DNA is TGTGCCAGCACCCAGGGAGCAGGCCGCAATCAGCCC. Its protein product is CASTQGAGRNQP. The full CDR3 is CASTQGAGRNQPQHF. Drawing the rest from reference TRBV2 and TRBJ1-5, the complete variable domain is EPEVTQTPSHQVTQMGQEVILRCVPISNHLYFYWYRQILGQKVEFLVSFYNNEISEKSEIFDDQFSVERPDGSNFTLKIRSTKLEDSAMYFCASTQGAGRNQPQHFGDGTRLSIL.